This T cell receptor beta chain appears in the sequencing data of a study of T cells after yellow fever vaccination. At the level of the study: By means of CD3, CD45RA, CCR7 and CD95, the EM, EMRA, CM and Tscm memory subsets were sorted.

The V gene's germline CDR1 is SGHRS and CDR2 YFSETQ. Trimming stripped 1 base from V and 6 bases from J, with 17 bases between. The CDR3 is made up of 16 amino acids. This clonotype was seen repeatedly, ten times or more. General study results and limits: Weaker overall, the secondary response nonetheless peaked faster (day 5 versus 15).

One entry per CDR3 protein, called by TCRdb with MiXCR from the 5' RACE reads. This sample has 35,000 to 55,000 distinct CDR3 sequences, with around 6.4% found just once. The specimen was PBMCs, either bulk or a sorted T-cell subset (CD4+, CD8+, memory, or dextramer-sorted; not recorded which), collected 45 days after the yellow fever booster vaccination. This receptor was taken from a man aged 25-45 years who received the YFV17D yellow fever vaccine. The J gene is TRBJ2-1, the V gene TRBV5-1; D is undetermined. The CDR3 region is CASSLSGKIAVNEQFF. In DNA, the CDR3 is TGCGCCAGCAGCTTGAGTGGGAAAATCGCGGTCAATGAGCAGTTCTTC. The full variable domain, in which reference TRBV5-1 and TRBJ2-1 provide the parts outside the CDR3, is KAGVTQTPRYLIKTRGQQVTLSCSPISGHRSVSWYQQTPGQGLQFLFEYFSETQRNKGNFPGRFSGRQFSNSRSEMNVSTLELGDSALYLCASSLSGKIAVNEQFFGPGTRLTVL.